Following are 5 T cell receptor beta chains from one sample sequenced in a study of vaccination effects on CD4 cells after COVID-19. These receptors are not linked to any known antigen. Here immunoSEQ multiplex PCR was the method, and the copy in TCRdb shows in-frame clones only, minus some. The repertoire holds roughly 30,000 clones, with 73% as singletons. Expansion with viral peptide pools was applied to antigen-specific CD4+ T cells by the ViraFEST assay prior to sequencing. Between days 9 and 10 of culture, CD4+ T cells were separated out. Nobody among the vaccine recipients had prior SARS-CoV-2 infection (nucleocapsid antibodies were negative). Sample: CD4+ T cells from PBMCs cultured with HCoV-OC43 spike peptides, taken before COVID-19 vaccination. Subset meaning: HCoV-OC43 spike overlapping peptide pool stimulation. The source of these receptors is a human donor who received a COVID-19 vaccine.

This sequence joins TRBV25-1 and TRBJ1-4; possibly TRBD1 for D (6 bases). Trimming cost V 3 bases and J 4 bases, with 9 bases left between them. Germline lookup yields CDR1 MGHDK and CDR2 SYGVNS. The CDR3 spans 14 residues. The DNA of the CDR3 is TGTGCCAGCAGTGACAGGACAGATAATGAAAAACTGTTTTTT. As protein: CASSDRTDNEKLFF.

The table lists this clone with a few counts. The chain carries TRBV19 and TRBJ1-5, with D uncertain. Germline V gene data show CDR1 as LNHDA and CDR2 as SQIVND (reference sequence). Trimming stripped 3 bases from V and 2 bases from J, with 5 bases between. The CDR3 spans 13 residues. Here the CDR3 DNA reads TGTGCCAGTAGTATTTCGGGCAATCAGCCCCAGCATTTT. It yields the protein CASSISGNQPQHF.

The chain combines TRBV6-5 with TRBJ2-7, with D unresolved. V dropped 2 bases and J dropped 0 bases, with 5 bases sitting between them. Germline V CDR1 and CDR2: MNHEY, SVGAGI. The CDR3 runs to 13 residues. The CDR3 DNA reads TGTGCCAGCAGTTACGCAGCCTCCTACGAGCAGTACTTC. Its protein product is CASSYAASYEQYF.

The chain carries TRBV7-2 and TRBJ1-1; TRBD1 might be the D (5 bases). V gave up 1 base and J gave up 8 bases, with 11 bases separating them. Germline V gives CDR1 SGHTA, CDR2 FQGNSA. The CDR3 has 13 residues. The chain's CDR3 is CASSLEGAGEAFF. The DNA of the CDR3 is TGTGCCAGCAGCTTAGAAGGTGCAGGGGAAGCTTTCTTT.

The chain combines TRBV19 with TRBJ2-3; tentatively, D is TRBD1 (5 bases). The V gene's germline CDR1 is LNHDA and CDR2 SQIVND (reference sequence). The CDR3 spans 18 residues. The germline V and J ends were trimmed by 0 bases and 3 bases, with 19 bases remaining between them. The CDR3: CASSIEAPRELATDTQYF. In DNA, the CDR3 is TGTGCCAGTAGTATAGAAGCCCCCAGGGAATTGGCAACAGATACGCAGTATTTT.